This T cell receptor (beta chain) was found in a study of cytomegalovirus exposure and HLA in healthy donors. Study findings and constraints: CMV serostatus was the only recorded immune exposure for donors. In vitro confirmation showed three CMV-associated chains to be CMV antigen specific.

The CDR3 length is 13 residues. Germline loops: CDR1 MGHRA, CDR2 YSYEKL. The PCR ran on 60 Vbeta and 13 Jbeta primers. Here immunoSEQ multiplex PCR was the method, and the copy in TCRdb shows in-frame clones only, minus some. The table has 150,000 to 200,000 clones, approximately 79% seen once. As concerns this clone: Its antigen is currently unknown.

This clonotype originated in a woman in her fifties or sixties in good health and CMV-seropositive. Material: PBMCs. The chain uses TRBV4-1 and TRBJ2-5; D unclear. Gene TRBJ2-7 matches the end of the DNA better, so the J call may be wrong. The CDR3 loop reads CASSQAVLGEQYF. Written as DNA, the CDR3 is TGCGCCAGCAGCCAAGCGGTCCTGGGCGAGCAGTACTTC.